This T cell receptor beta chain was obtained from a study of T-cell reconstitution after alpha-beta-depleted transplantation in children (dated by TCRdb to between 2015 and 2016). Concerning the study at large: Using TCR repertoire profiling, the study quantitatively followed how T-cell immune reconstitution unfolded in children after TCRalphabeta/CD19-depleted allogeneic hematopoietic cell transplantation. Study-level results and caveats: In some patients, the high TCRbeta diversity seen at day 60 was put down to recipient T cells and intrathymic progenitors that had survived conditioning. About two months after transplant, the apparently early recovery of alphabetaT-cell counts reportedly depended on just several hundred clones that had expanded rapidly and came from non-depleted graft cells. Hyperexpanded clone frequencies declined over subsequent months; after one year, T-cell counts and TCRbeta diversity were mostly attributed to newly produced T cells.

The library was built by means of PCR. The listed sequencing device is Illumina HiSeq 2500. TCR library preparation used molecular barcoding, with unique molecular identifiers applied to normalize quantification of the TCRbeta repertoire. TCRdb reran the public reads through fastp at Q25 and MiXCR, keeping productive beta chains. Entries are consolidated by CDR3 protein sequence, retaining the most common genes and DNA. This sample has a few hundred thousand distinct CDR3 sequences in its table, and roughly 30% of those were observed once. Around a third of the sample rests with the top ten. Trimming costs V 3 bases and J 4 bases, and their ends lie 6 bases apart. From the cysteine through the phenylalanine, the CDR3 covers 12 amino acids. The CDR3 DNA has 36 bases and is translated from base 1. CDR1 and CDR2 are read off the germline V gene as ENHRY and SYGVKD. According to the study, the label for this sample's treatment or condition signals: allogeneic hematopoietic cell transplantation with graft depleted of TCRalphabeta T cells and CD19 B cells. TCRalphabeta/CD19-depleted allogeneic hematopoietic cell grafts were given to the transplant recipients, all of whom were children.

Only a few counts were recorded for this clonotype. Its specific antigen is unknown. The record has no base qualities; no much larger clone is one base away. The input for sequencing was PBMCs, taken before TCRalphabeta/CD19-depleted stem cell transplant. The sequence was obtained from a boy under two years old with Wiskott-Aldrich syndrome, due to receive a stem cell transplant. The V and J segments used are TRBV10-3 and TRBJ2-5; there is no confident call for the D gene. The encoded CDR3 is CAISDISETQYF. The sequenced DNA is TGTGCCATCAGTGACATTTCAGAGACCCAGTACTTC.